This T cell receptor beta chain came from a study of T cell repertoires in cytomegalovirus infection. Overall study: A matching HLA type, together with CMV infection, was signaled by public TCR beta signatures.

To note about this clonotype: Its matching antigen is unknown.

TCRdb itself ran the reads through MiXCR, one entry per CDR3 protein. The data contain some 680,000 distinct CDR3 sequences, about a third of them singletons. Germline V gives CDR1 MDHEN, CDR2 SYDVKM. The CDR3 consists of 11 residues. V was cut by 5 bases and J by 7 bases, with 8 bases left in between. Regarding the study as a whole: Predominance within the ex vivo response was attributable to HLA-C-restricted CMV-specific TCR beta clonotypes. Frequencies of public TCR beta families were cumulated, and this identified carriers of CMV plus the relevant HLA.

The origin of this receptor is a human donor in good health (CMV status not recorded). Some clones in this sample may be carry-over from other donors' samples. The V call is TRBV28, the J call TRBJ1-1, with D maybe TRBD1 (6 bases). What was sequenced was PBMCs. Here the CDR3 DNA reads TGTGCCAGCAGTATCAGGGGTGAAGCTTTCTTT. Its translation is CASSIRGEAFF. Complete variable domain (other parts from reference TRBV28 and TRBJ1-1): DVKVTQSSRYLVKRTGEKVFLECVQDMDHENMFWYRQDPGLGLRLIYFSYDVKMKEKGDIPEGYSVSREKKERFSLILESASTNQTSMYLCASSIRGEAFFGQGTRLTVV.